This T cell receptor beta chain stems from a study of OX40 agonist ivuxolimab in advanced cancers. Only in-frame clones appear in the TCRdb table, and some are missing; sequencing was by immunoSEQ multiplex PCR. The table has about 77,000 clones, around 80% seen once; the top ten hold approximately 0.8%. Findings of the study overall: Circulating CD4+ and CD8+ T cells showed clonal expansion by week 6 at 0.1 to 3.0 mg/kg.

Concerning this clone: Its target is not known.

CDR1 SQVTM and CDR2 ANQGSEA come from the germline V gene. V gave up 6 bases and J gave up 8 bases, with 20 bases separating them. The CDR3 consists of 14 residues. The TCR comes from an adult with an advanced solid tumor such as melanoma, head and neck, liver or kidney cancer. The sample here was CD4+ or CD8+ T cells sorted from blood, taken in a trial of the OX40 agonist ivuxolimab. The V call is TRBV29-1, the J call TRBJ2-1, with a tentative D call TRBD2 (6 bases). The CDR3: CSVYLAPKLDEQFF. CDR3 in DNA: TGCAGCGTCTATCTAGCGCCTAAATTGGATGAGCAGTTCTTC.